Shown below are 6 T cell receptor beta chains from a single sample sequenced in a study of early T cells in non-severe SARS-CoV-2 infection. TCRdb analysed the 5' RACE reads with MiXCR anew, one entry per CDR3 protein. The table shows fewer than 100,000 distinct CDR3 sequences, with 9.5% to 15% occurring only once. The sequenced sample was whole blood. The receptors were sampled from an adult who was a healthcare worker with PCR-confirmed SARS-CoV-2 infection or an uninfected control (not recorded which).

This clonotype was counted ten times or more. CDR3: CASSPGRAVLVTDTQYF. CDR3 nucleotide sequence: TGTGCCAGCTCGCCCGGACGGGCGGTGCTGGTCACAGATACGCAGTATTTT. This chain connects TRBV18 to TRBJ2-3; D remains unclear. CDR3 length: 17 amino acids. Germline values: CDR1 KGHSH, CDR2 LQKENI. Trimming took 6 bases from V and 2 from J, leaving 21 bases between them.

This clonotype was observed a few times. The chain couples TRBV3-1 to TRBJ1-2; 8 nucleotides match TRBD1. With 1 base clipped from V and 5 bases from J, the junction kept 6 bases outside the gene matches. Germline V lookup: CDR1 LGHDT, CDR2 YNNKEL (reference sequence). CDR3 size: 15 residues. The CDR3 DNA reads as TGTGCCAGCAGCCAAGGGACAGGGCCCGGATATGGCTACACCTTC. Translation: CASSQGTGPGYGYTF.

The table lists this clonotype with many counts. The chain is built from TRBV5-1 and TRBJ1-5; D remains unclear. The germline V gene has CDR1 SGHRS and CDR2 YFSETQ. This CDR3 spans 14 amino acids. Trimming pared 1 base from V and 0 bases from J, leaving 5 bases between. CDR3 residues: CASSLYSSNQPQHF. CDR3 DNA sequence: TGCGCCAGCAGCTTGTACAGTAGCAATCAGCCCCAGCATTTT.

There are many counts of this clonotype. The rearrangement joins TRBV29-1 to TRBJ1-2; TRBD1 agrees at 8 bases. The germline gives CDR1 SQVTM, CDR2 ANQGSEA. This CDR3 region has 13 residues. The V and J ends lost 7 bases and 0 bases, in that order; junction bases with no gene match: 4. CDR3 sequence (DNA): TGCAGCGCGGGACAGGAGCCTAACTATGGCTACACCTTC. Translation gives CSAGQEPNYGYTF.

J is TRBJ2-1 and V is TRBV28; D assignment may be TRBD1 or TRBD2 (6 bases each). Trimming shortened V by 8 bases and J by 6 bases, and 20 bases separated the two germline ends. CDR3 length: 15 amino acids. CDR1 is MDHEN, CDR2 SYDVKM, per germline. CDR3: CASLSWGRGGNEQFF. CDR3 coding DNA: TGTGCCAGCTTGTCCTGGGGGCGGGGCGGCAATGAGCAGTTCTTC. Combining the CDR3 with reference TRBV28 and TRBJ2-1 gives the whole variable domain DVKVTQSSRYLVKRTGEKVFLECVQDMDHENMFWYRQDPGLGLRLIYFSYDVKMKEKGDIPEGYSVSREKKERFSLILESASTNQTSMYLCASLSWGRGGNEQFFGPGTRLTVL.

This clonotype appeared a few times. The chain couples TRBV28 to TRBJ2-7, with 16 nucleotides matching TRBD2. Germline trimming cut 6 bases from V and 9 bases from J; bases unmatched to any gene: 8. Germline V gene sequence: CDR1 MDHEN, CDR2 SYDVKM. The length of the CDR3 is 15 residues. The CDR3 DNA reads TGTGCCAGCAGACCCGGGACTAGCGGGAGGGCCGTGCAGTACTTC. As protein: CASRPGTSGRAVQYF.